This entry concerns a single TCR beta chain. Its antigen is not known. The data are from a study of T cell repertoires in cytomegalovirus infection. Deletions cut 8 bases from V and 9 bases from J, with 17 bases between. Per the germline V gene, CDR1 is SEHNR and CDR2 is FQNEAQ (reference sequence). This CDR3 spans 13 amino acids. TCRdb itself ran the reads through MiXCR, one entry per CDR3 protein. The sample consists of some 920,000 distinct CDR3 sequences, around 32% of them appearing once. Sequencing used cultured CD8+ T cells from PBMCs, obtained from culture after CMV antigen stimulation. This sequence originates from a human donor in good health (CMV status not recorded). Some clones in this sample may be carry-over from other donors' samples. This chain connects TRBV7-9 to TRBJ1-5; tentatively, D is TRBD1 (5 bases). CDR3 bases: TGTGCCAGCTCGGGACGGGGAAAGGGGCCCCAGCATTTT. Translation: CASSGRGKGPQHF.